The 26 T cell receptor beta chains listed next were all sequenced from one sample in a study of chemoradiotherapy in HPV16-positive cancers. Measured with immunoSEQ multiplex PCR; TCRdb has only the in-frame clones, and not every one. The sample lists 9,500 to 15,000 clones, around 89% occurring once. Collection took place from a patient who underwent chemoradiotherapy. The source of these receptors is a human donor with HPV-associated anogenital cancer.

V gene TRBV6-6 combines with J gene TRBJ2-1; 7 bases match TRBD2. With V trimmed by 6 bases and J by 10 bases, 6 bases remained unmatched. Germline V gene data show CDR1 as MNHNY and CDR2 as SVGAGI (reference sequence). The length of the CDR3 is 12 residues. CDR3 sequence: CASRSTSSEQFF. CDR3 sequence (DNA): TGTGCCAGCAGGTCGACTAGCAGCGAGCAGTTCTTC.

The chain recombines TRBV9 with TRBJ1-1, with a tentative D call TRBD1 (5 bases). The CDR3 has 15 residues. From germline, CDR1 is SGDLS and CDR2 YYNGEE. Trimming took off 3 bases at V and 10 bases at J, with 22 bases between the two ends. CDR3 bases: TGTGCCAGCAGCGCCTCCGGGACCCACTCCTCCGGAGCTTTCTTT. Its translation is CASSASGTHSSGAFF.

The chain combines TRBV7-6 with TRBJ1-5; unclear D gene. V was trimmed by 5 bases and J by 8 bases, leaving 10 bases between them. Germline V gene sequence: CDR1 SGHVS, CDR2 FNYEAQ. This CDR3 spans 12 amino acids. CDR3 sequence: CASSPHGEPQHF. Written as DNA, the CDR3 is TGTGCCAGCAGCCCCCACGGTGAGCCCCAGCATTTT.

J is TRBJ2-7 and V is TRBV5-4; 11 nucleotides agree with TRBD2. Trimming took 0 bases from V and 6 from J; bases not matched to a gene: 2. This CDR3 is built from 14 residues. The V gene's germline CDR1 is SGHNT and CDR2 YYREEE (reference sequence). The CDR3 DNA follows: TGTGCCAGCAGCTTGGGACTAGCGGGACGCGAGCAGTACTTC. This gives the protein CASSLGLAGREQYF.

V gene TRBV5-6 combines with J gene TRBJ2-7, with D possibly matching TRBD2 (6 bases). Trimming took off 0 bases at V and 0 bases at J, with 10 bases between the two ends. Germline V gene data show CDR1 as SGHDT and CDR2 as YYEEEE. This CDR3 spans 15 amino acids. CDR3 nucleotides: TGTGCCAGCAGCTTGGGGCTAGCGAGCTCCTACGAGCAGTACTTC. It yields the protein CASSLGLASSYEQYF.

The J gene is TRBJ2-7, the V gene TRBV6-1, with 8 bases fitting TRBD1. After removal of 8 bases from V and 3 bases from J, the junction contained 9 bases not matched to a gene. Germline assignment: CDR1 MNHNS and CDR2 SASEGT. The CDR3 is made up of 14 amino acids. CDR3 protein: CASGWDRKGYEQYF. CDR3 in DNA: TGTGCCAGCGGTTGGGACAGGAAGGGCTACGAGCAGTACTTC.

The chain recombines TRBV19 with TRBJ2-3; 13 nucleotides agree with TRBD2. The CDR3 totals 16 residues. V shed 5 bases, J shed 3 bases, and the junction held 5 bases outside the gene matches. Looked up from germline, CDR1 is LNHDA and CDR2 is SQIVND (reference sequence). CDR3 nucleotide sequence: TGTGCCAGTAGTGGAAGGACTAGCGGGAGAACAGATACGCAGTATTTT. Translating it yields CASSGRTSGRTDTQYF.

This rearrangement joins TRBV25-1 to TRBJ2-1, with TRBD2 identical over 9 bases. The CDR3 totals 16 residues. Germline lookup yields CDR1 MGHDK and CDR2 SYGVNS. V lost 3 bases, J lost 7 bases, and 10 bases stayed unmatched. This CDR3 is CASSDGLAGVRNEQFF. CDR3 bases: TGTGCCAGCAGTGATGGTTTAGCGGGAGTAAGGAATGAGCAGTTCTTC.

The chain employs TRBV29-1 and TRBJ2-4, with 9 nucleotides matching TRBD2. Looked up from germline, CDR1 is SQVTM and CDR2 is ANQGSEA. Trimming at V came to 7 bases and at J to 1 base, leaving 11 bases not matched to a gene. CDR3 length: 16 amino acids. The CDR3 protein is CSALWAGGPAKNIQYF. In DNA form, the CDR3 reads TGCAGCGCCCTCTGGGCGGGAGGGCCGGCCAAAAACATTCAGTACTTC.

This clone was detected a few times. V usage is TRBV27 and J usage is TRBJ1-5; TRBD1 matches at 9 bases. V shed 5 bases and J 6 bases; nucleotides not matched to a gene: 8. Germline CDR1 and CDR2: MNHEY and SMNVEV (reference sequence). The CDR3 is 15 amino acids. DNA for the CDR3: TGTGCCAGCAGTCAGGGACAGGGAGACCCTCAGCCCCAGCATTTT. This translates into CASSQGQGDPQPQHF.

This clone was seen once. The genes are TRBV11-2 and TRBJ2-6; no reliable D call. This CDR3 has 15 amino acids. V was clipped by 3 bases and J by 1 base, with 7 bases between them. CDR1 and CDR2 (germline): SGHAT, FQNNGV. The CDR3 here is CASSFGVSGANVLTF. In nucleotides, the CDR3 is TGTGCCAGCAGCTTCGGTGTTTCTGGGGCCAACGTCCTGACTTTC.

The V gene is TRBV27, the J gene TRBJ1-1; 8 bases fit TRBD1. The CDR3 is 14 amino acids. V dropped 5 bases and J dropped 3; count of bases not matched to a gene: 5. CDR1 is MNHEY, CDR2 SMNVEV, per germline (reference sequence). The CDR3 spells CASSDRTGYTEAFF. The CDR3 coding sequence is TGTGCCAGCAGTGATCGGACAGGGTACACTGAAGCTTTCTTT.

V is TRBV30 and J is TRBJ2-7; possibly TRBD1 for D (6 bases). Germline CDR1 and CDR2: GTSNPN and SVGIG (reference sequence). This CDR3 region has 11 residues. CDR3 coding DNA: TGTGCTGGGGGCGGCGGCTACGAGCAGTACTTC. Protein: CAGGGGYEQYF.

A few counts support this clone. The chain recombines TRBV7-2 with TRBJ1-2; 8 bases match TRBD1. J lost 2 bases, V lost 5 bases, and 4 bases had no gene match. The length of the CDR3 is 14 residues. Germline-derived CDR1 and CDR2 are SGHTA and FQGNSA. In DNA, the CDR3 is TGTGCCAGCAGCCAAACAGGGGGGAACTATGGCTACACCTTC. This translates into CASSQTGGNYGYTF. The full variable domain, completed using reference TRBV7-2 and TRBJ1-2, is GAGVSQSPSNKVTEKGKDVELRCDPISGHTALYWYRQSLGQGLEFLIYFQGNSAPDKSGLPSDRFSAERTGGSVSTLTIQRTQQEDSAVYLCASSQTGGNYGYTFGSGTRLTVV.

This rearrangement joins TRBV29-1 to TRBJ1-1; 7 bases fit TRBD1. Germline V gene data show CDR1 as SQVTM and CDR2 as ANQGSEA. CDR3 size: 17 residues. V gave up 6 bases and J gave up 0 bases; unmatched junction bases: 16. This chain's CDR3 is CSVSKRNRGLMNTEAFF. CDR3 nucleotide sequence: TGCAGCGTATCAAAACGAAACAGGGGACTAATGAACACTGAAGCTTTCTTT.

This clone has only a few counts. This sequence joins TRBV5-1 and TRBJ2-2; tentatively, D is TRBD1 or TRBD2 (5 bases each). Per germline, CDR1 SGHRS and CDR2 YFSETQ. Trimming took off 5 bases at V and 2 bases at J, with 16 bases between the two ends. The length of the CDR3 is 16 residues. CDR3 sequence: CASRQRRDGNTGELFF. CDR3 DNA: TGCGCCAGCAGACAGCGCCGGGACGGTAACACCGGGGAGCTGTTTTTT. The full variable domain, its missing parts supplied by reference TRBV5-1 and TRBJ2-2, is KAGVTQTPRYLIKTRGQQVTLSCSPISGHRSVSWYQQTPGQGLQFLFEYFSETQRNKGNFPGRFSGRQFSNSRSEMNVSTLELGDSALYLCASRQRRDGNTGELFFGEGSRLTVL.

This clone showed up just once. The V and J genes are TRBV27 and TRBJ2-3, with 9 bases aligning to TRBD2. The trim removed 7 bases at V and 2 bases at J, leaving 7 bases unmatched. CDR1 is MNHEY, CDR2 SMNVEV, per germline (reference sequence). CDR3 length: 15 amino acids. CDR3 in amino acids: CASTPGLALTDTQYF. The CDR3 DNA follows: TGTGCCAGCACCCCGGGACTAGCTCTCACAGATACGCAGTATTTT.

The V and J genes are TRBV2 and TRBJ2-1; 7 bases fit TRBD2. CDR1 and CDR2 (germline): SNHLY, FYNNEI. The junction had 8 bases not matched to a gene; V was cut back by 7 bases and J by 2 bases. The CDR3 has 15 residues. CDR3 in amino acids: CASKETGTTYNEQFF. Written as DNA, the CDR3 is TGTGCCAGCAAAGAAACCGGGACTACCTACAATGAGCAGTTCTTC.

This rearrangement joins TRBV16 to TRBJ1-2; D gene ambiguous. Germline loops: CDR1 KGHSY, CDR2 FQNENV. V was shortened by 7 bases and J by 6 bases, with 9 bases between the two germline ends. The CDR3 extends over 11 amino acids. Written as DNA, the CDR3 is TGTGCCAGCACCTTCCCCAATGGCTACACCTTC. It yields the protein CASTFPNGYTF.

This clone was seen just once. V is TRBV10-3 and J is TRBJ1-4; no firm D call. The germline gives CDR1 ENHRY, CDR2 SYGVKD. CDR3 size: 15 residues. With 0 bases removed from V and 3 bases from J, the gap between germline ends came to 8 bases. The CDR3 is CAISESGGPNEKLFF. In nucleotides, the CDR3 is TGTGCCATCAGTGAGTCGGGCGGCCCTAATGAAAAACTGTTTTTT.

This clone was observed once. The chain recombines TRBV29-1 with TRBJ2-3, with unresolved D. The CDR3 sequence is 14 residues long. The germline V and J ends were trimmed by 3 bases and 2 bases, with 12 bases remaining between them. Germline CDR1 and CDR2: SQVTM and ANQGSEA. The CDR3 DNA is TGCAGCGTTGAGTGGTTGATTTACACAGATACGCAGTATTTT. Translating it yields CSVEWLIYTDTQYF.

The chain joins TRBV28 to TRBJ2-1; no definite D call. V was clipped by 7 bases and J by 3 bases, with 10 bases between them. Germline V CDR1 and CDR2: MDHEN, SYDVKM. This CDR3 comprises 13 residues. The CDR3 DNA follows: TGTGCCAGCAAAGGTCCGGACTACAATGAGCAGTTCTTC. Amino acid sequence: CASKGPDYNEQFF.

This clone was detected only once. The chain employs TRBV13 and TRBJ1-3; 8 bases are shared with TRBD1. Germline-derived CDR1 and CDR2 are PRHDT and FYEKMQ (reference sequence). The CDR3 has 15 residues. V lost 0 bases to trimming and J lost 2 bases; unmatched junction nucleotides: 0. CDR3 bases: TGTGCCAGCAGCTTAGGACAGGGGGCTGGAAACACCATATATTTT. Amino acids: CASSLGQGAGNTIYF.

This chain joins TRBV27 and TRBJ2-5; D may correspond to TRBD1 or TRBD2 (5 bases each). Germline V gene sequence: CDR1 MNHEY, CDR2 SMNVEV (reference sequence). Trimming shortened V by 8 bases and J by 0 bases, and 10 bases separated the two germline ends. The CDR3 has 13 amino acids. The CDR3 spells CASSGGYQETQYF. CDR3 bases: TGTGCCAGCTCTGGGGGATACCAAGAGACCCAGTACTTC.

The genes are TRBV19 and TRBJ1-5; D call uncertain. The V gene lost 0 bases and the J gene lost 1 base, with 10 bases spanning the gap. The germline CDR1 and CDR2 sequences are LNHDA and SQIVND (reference sequence). The CDR3 is 16 residues long. In nucleotides, the CDR3 is TGTGCCAGTAGTATAGAGGCGGGTCGGAGCAATCAGCCCCAGCATTTT. Its protein product is CASSIEAGRSNQPQHF.

The chain recombines TRBV7-8 with TRBJ1-2; D is possibly TRBD1 (6 bases). Germline V lookup: CDR1 SGHVS, CDR2 FQNEAQ. This CDR3 is 15 amino acids long. Deletions cut 1 base from V and 4 bases from J, with 13 bases between. The CDR3 loop reads CASSLGRQGFYGYTF. The DNA of the CDR3 is TGTGCCAGCAGCTTAGGACGGCAGGGGTTCTATGGCTACACCTTC.